This TCR beta chain was identified in a study of CD8+ T cells in alopecia areata. Treatment noted: oral pan-JAK inhibitor, 5-10 mg twice daily. PBMCs provided sorted CD4+ and CD8+ T cells. cDNA prepared by RNA extraction and subsequent reverse transcription served as the template for sequencing. TCRdb keeps only in-frame clones here, not all; method: immunoSEQ multiplex PCR. This sample has over 100,000 clones, with about 50% found just once. This clone was counted a few times. This receptor was obtained from a human donor with alopecia areata. Sequencing used CD4+ T cells sorted from blood, obtained at week 4, from a patient treated with tofacitinib.

CDR3 amino acids: CASKLRGGSGELFF. CDR3 nucleotides: TGTGCCAGCAAACTGCGAGGGGGATCCGGGGAGCTGTTTTTT. The chain couples TRBV7-3 to TRBJ2-2, with D tentatively TRBD1 (6 bases). Germline V lookup: CDR1 SGHTA, CDR2 FQGTGA. The CDR3 contains 14 residues. Trimming took 7 bases from V and 6 from J, leaving 15 bases between them.